These 6 T cell receptor beta chains were sequenced from one sample in a study of cytomegalovirus exposure and HLA in healthy donors. Primers included in the PCR were 60 Vbeta and 13 Jbeta primers. Clones were read by immunoSEQ multiplex PCR, and TCRdb kept only the in-frame ones, dropping some. The sample includes more than 200,000 clones, approximately 79% of them seen just once. The sample consisted of PBMCs. The receptors stem from a man aged 18 to 35 in good health and CMV-seronegative.

The V gene is TRBV30, the J gene TRBJ1-1, with TRBD1 matching over 7 bases. There are 14 residues in the CDR3. Germline CDR1 and CDR2: GTSNPN and SVGIG (reference sequence). V gave up 3 bases and J gave up 5 bases; unmatched junction bases: 9. The CDR3 sequence: CAWSATGAGTEAFF. DNA for the CDR3: TGTGCCTGGAGCGCAACAGGGGCTGGAACTGAAGCTTTCTTT.

The chain carries TRBV5-1 and TRBJ1-1; the D is unclear. Germline V CDR1 and CDR2: SGHRS, YFSETQ. Trimming took 4 bases from V and 11 from J, leaving 24 bases between them. The CDR3 loop spans 15 amino acids. CDR3 coding DNA: TGCGCCAGCAGCCTGATTGTGGGTACAAGAGGTATGGCTTTCTTT. Amino acid sequence: CASSLIVGTRGMAFF.

The chain joins TRBV7-9 to TRBJ1-6; no firm D call. There are 19 residues in the CDR3. Per the germline V gene, CDR1 is SEHNR and CDR2 is FQNEAQ (reference sequence). Trimming removed 2 bases from V and 6 bases from J, with 23 bases in between. The CDR3 is CASSLWGEAEGRRNSPLHF. CDR3 nucleotide sequence: TGTGCCAGCAGCTTATGGGGTGAAGCGGAGGGTAGGCGTAATTCACCCCTCCACTTT.

This chain uses TRBV7-8 with TRBJ1-1; 7 nucleotides line up with TRBD1. With V trimmed by 1 base and J by 0 bases, 8 bases remained unmatched. In germline, CDR1 is SGHVS, CDR2 FQNEAQ. This CDR3 has 17 amino acids. CDR3 sequence: CASSLGGTDLLNTEAFF. The DNA for the CDR3 is TGTGCCAGCAGCTTAGGTGGGACAGACTTGTTGAACACTGAAGCTTTCTTT.

This chain connects TRBV9 to TRBJ1-6; a weak D match, TRBD1 (6 bases). Trimming removed 0 bases at V and 9 bases at J, with 16 bases between. Germline V lookup: CDR1 SGDLS, CDR2 YYNGEE. The CDR3 loop spans 16 amino acids. For the CDR3, the DNA is TGTGCCAGCAGCGTAGACACACAGGGCTGGAGTTCACCCCTCCACTTT. Translated, it gives CASSVDTQGWSSPLHF.

As for this clone: At one end the junction does not follow the germline gene, possibly because of a read error. The chain recombines TRBV7-7 with TRBJ2-3; D gene unclear. The CDR3 runs 16 residues. CDR1 is SSHAT, CDR2 FNYEAQ, per germline (reference sequence). The CDR3 nucleotides are TGTGCTAGCAGCTTAGAAGTGGGCTATAGCACAGATACGCAGTATTTT. Protein: CASSLEVGYSTDTQYF.